This T cell receptor beta chain is from a study of cytomegalovirus exposure and HLA in healthy donors. PCR used 60 Vbeta primers and 13 Jbeta primers. Generated by immunoSEQ multiplex PCR, the TCRdb table keeps only in-frame clones and is missing some. The sample has over 150,000 clones; 75% to 85% are singletons. A note on this clone: Its antigen is unknown.

Study-level results: Trimming of TCR beta V- and J-genes showed a link, identified in a later analysis, to a missense DCLRE1C variant. Most CMV-associated TCR beta chains appeared HLA-restricted in a later analysis. The study dropped some indistinguishable V segments, TRBV6-2 and TRBV6-3 among them.

This CDR3 spans 13 amino acids. The germline gives CDR1 MNHEY, CDR2 SMNVEV (reference sequence). V was pared by 3 bases and J by 2 bases, with 7 bases between. Sequenced sample: PBMCs. The chain employs TRBV27 and TRBJ1-1; D gene uncertain. This receptor was identified in a woman between 50 and 59 years old in good health and CMV-seronegative. In DNA, the CDR3 is TGTGCCAGCAGTTTTGAGGAAAACACTGAAGCTTTCTTT. Encoded protein: CASSFEENTEAFF.